This T cell receptor beta chain was found in a study of T cell repertoires in cytomegalovirus infection. For the study at large: Public TCR beta signatures were indicative of both CMV infection and a matching HLA type. Study-wide findings and caveats: Carriers of CMV plus the relevant HLA were identified by cumulative public TCR beta family frequency. The ex vivo response showed dominance by HLA-C-restricted CMV-specific TCR beta clonotypes.

In TCRdb, the reads were re-called with MiXCR into one record per CDR3 protein. The sample includes over 300,000 distinct CDR3 sequences, more than 8% of them seen just once. This CDR3 contains 15 residues. Unmatched junction bases numbered 8, after V lost 6 bases and J lost 4 bases. Germline assignment: CDR1 MNHNS and CDR2 SASEGT. This clonotype was detected only a few times. No antigen is known for it. The chain joins TRBV6-1 to TRBJ2-1; 8 nucleotides align to TRBD1. The sequencing input was PBMCs. The origin of this receptor is a human donor in good health (CMV status not recorded). Some clones in this sample may be carry-over from other donors' samples. In DNA, the CDR3 is TGTGCCAGCAGGGACAGGGAAGAGTGGTACAATGAGCAGTTCTTC. Translating it yields CASRDREEWYNEQFF.